These T cell receptor beta chains were read from a single sample in a study of CD8 T cells in Susac syndrome. TCRdb recomputed calls from the immunoSEQ multiplex PCR reads with MiXCR, one row per CDR3 protein. The table records some 200,000 distinct CDR3 sequences, 90% to 96% of them present only once. Sequencing used CD4+ T cells from PBMCs. The receptor set was obtained from a human donor with Susac syndrome. Each CDR3 is given with its conserved first and last residue. A D gene is named only where the DNA matches it firmly. The listing skips clone size in some rows; elsewhere it reads once, few, many or a size class.

>TRBJ1-5|TRBD1|TRBV30|-|14
CAWTRTGLRQPQHF
TGTGCCTGGACCCGGACAGGGTTACGTCAGCCCCAGCATTTT
>TRBJ1-4|TRBD1|TRBV18|-|14
CASSLDRVDEKLFF
TGTGCCAGCTCACTCGACAGGGTTGACGAAAAACTGTTTTTT
>TRBJ2-3|TRBD1|TRBV6-1|-|16
CASQNPGTASTDTQYF
TGTGCCAGCCAAAATCCCGGGACAGCTAGCACAGATACGCAGTATTTT
>TRBJ2-7|-|TRBV12-5|-|12
CASGLVRGEQYF
TGTGCTAGTGGTTTGGTACGCGGCGAGCAGTACTTC
>TRBJ2-3|-|TRBV4-2|-|15
CASSQDWHSTDTQYF
TGTGCCAGCAGCCAAGACTGGCATAGCACAGATACGCAGTATTTT
>TRBJ2-5|-|TRBV6-5|-|15
CASSDLVQGEETQYF
TGTGCCAGCAGTGACCTCGTCCAGGGCGAAGAGACCCAGTACTTC
>TRBJ1-6|-|TRBV6-5|-|14
CASREGVYNSPLHF
TGTGCCAGCAGGGAGGGTGTCTATAATTCACCCCTCCACTTT
>TRBJ2-7|-|TRBV3-1|once|12
CASNTLPYEQYF
TGTGCCAGCAACACACTCCCCTACGAGCAGTACTTC
>TRBJ2-1|TRBD2|TRBV11-2|-|16
CASSPSGGSSYNEQFF
TGTGCCAGCAGCCCAAGCGGGGGGAGCTCCTACAATGAGCAGTTCTTC
>TRBJ1-5|TRBD1|TRBV5-1|-|14
CASSRGQGDQPQHF
TGCGCCAGCAGCCGAGGACAGGGGGATCAGCCCCAGCATTTT
>TRBJ2-3|-|TRBV5-1|-|12
CASFEGSDTQYF
TGCGCCAGCTTTGAGGGTTCAGATACGCAGTATTTT
>TRBJ1-2|-|TRBV20-1|-|12
CSAQTRRGGYTF
TGCAGTGCCCAAACAAGGCGGGGGGGCTACACCTTC
>TRBJ2-5|TRBD1|TRBV30|-|13
CAWSARGRETQYF
TGTGCCTGGAGTGCCAGGGGGCGGGAGACCCAGTACTTC
>TRBJ1-6|-|TRBV28|-|14
CASRGGQGNSPLHF
TGTGCCAGCAGGGGTGGGCAGGGGAATTCACCCCTCCACTTT
>TRBJ2-1|TRBD2|TRBV4-1|-|16
CASSSRELANYNEQFF
TGCGCCAGCAGCAGCAGGGAACTAGCGAACTACAATGAGCAGTTCTTC
>TRBJ2-3|TRBD2|TRBV4-3|-|18
CASSPLASSGGARDTQYF
TGCGCCAGCAGCCCTTTGGCGTCTAGCGGGGGGGCGCGGGATACGCAGTATTTT
>TRBJ2-3|-|TRBV20-1|-|12
CSASRVPDTQYF
TGCAGTGCTAGCAGGGTCCCAGATACGCAGTATTTT
>TRBJ2-3|TRBD1|TRBV3-1|once|15
CASSNRGIRTDTQYF
TGTGCCAGCAGTAACAGGGGTATTCGCACAGATACGCAGTATTTT
>TRBJ2-3|-|TRBV12-3/TRBV12-4|-|13
CASSLIATDTQYF
TGTGCCAGCAGTTTGATAGCAACAGATACGCAGTATTTT
>TRBJ2-6|-|TRBV2|once|13
CASKRSGANVLTF
TGTGCCAGCAAACGGTCTGGGGCCAACGTCCTGACTTTC
>TRBJ2-1|-|TRBV3-1|-|13
CASSQGGDGEQFF
TGTGCCAGCAGCCAAGGGGGTGATGGTGAGCAGTTCTTC
>TRBJ1-2|TRBD1|TRBV30|-|14
CAWLGQGLKDGYTF
TGTGCCTGGCTGGGACAGGGGTTAAAAGATGGCTACACCTTC
>TRBJ2-3|-|TRBV20-1|-|14
CSARARVGTDTQYF
TGCAGTGCTAGAGCCAGGGTTGGTACAGATACGCAGTATTTT
>TRBJ2-7|-|TRBV20-1|-|16
CSARDPQGGFPYEQYF
TGCAGTGCTAGAGATCCACAGGGAGGTTTTCCCTACGAGCAGTACTTC
>TRBJ2-2|TRBD2|TRBV5-1|-|17
CASSSGGATANTGELFF
TGCGCCAGCAGTTCGGGGGGGGCCACAGCGAACACCGGGGAGCTGTTTTTT
>TRBJ2-3|-|TRBV20-1|-|12
CSAEEVRDTQYF
TGCAGTGCTGAGGAGGTTAGGGATACGCAGTATTTT
>TRBJ1-2|-|TRBV2|-|12
CASSAANYGYTF
TGTGCCAGCTCGGCTGCTAACTATGGCTACACCTTC
>TRBJ2-2|-|TRBV24-1|-|15
CATSDARQASGELFF
TGTGCCACCAGTGATGCGAGACAGGCGTCGGGGGAGCTGTTTTTT
>TRBJ2-1|-|TRBV30|-|15
CAWAGTGRSYNEQFF
TGTGCCTGGGCCGGGACGGGGAGATCCTACAATGAGCAGTTCTTC
>TRBJ1-2|-|TRBV12-3/TRBV12-4|-|15
CASRKSGAWGYGYTF
TGTGCCAGCAGAAAATCAGGGGCCTGGGGCTATGGCTACACCTTC
>TRBJ2-7|-|TRBV7-2|-|12
CASSPQGGWQYF
TGTGCCAGCAGCCCCCAAGGGGGATGGCAGTACTTC
>TRBJ2-3|TRBD2|TRBV12-3/TRBV12-4|-|15
CASTVTSGGPDTQYF
TGTGCCAGCACCGTGACTAGCGGGGGCCCCGATACGCAGTATTTT
>TRBJ1-1|TRBD1|TRBV18|-|15
CASSKNGQGVSEAFF
TGTGCCAGCTCCAAAAACGGACAGGGGGTTTCTGAAGCTTTCTTT
>TRBJ1-6|-|TRBV28|-|16
CASSTWDMRASSPLHF
TGTGCCAGCAGTACCTGGGACATGCGGGCCAGCTCACCCCTCCACTTT
>TRBJ1-5|-|TRBV24-1|-|12
CATSDFEGPQHF
TGTGCCACCAGTGATTTTGAGGGGCCCCAGCATTTT
>TRBJ2-7|TRBD1|TRBV6-5|-|16
CASSYSSGQGAYEQYF
TGTGCCAGCAGTTACTCGAGTGGACAGGGGGCTTACGAGCAGTACTTC
>TRBJ1-1|-|TRBV2|-|13
CASTLWMNTEAFF
TGTGCCAGCACCCTTTGGATGAACACTGAAGCTTTCTTT
>TRBJ2-7|TRBD1|TRBV19|-|15
CASRITGTGFYEQYF
TGTGCCAGTAGGATAACCGGGACAGGGTTCTACGAGCAGTACTTC
>TRBJ2-3|-|TRBV30|-|13
CAWSRVSTDTQYF
TGTGCCTGGAGCAGAGTTAGCACAGATACGCAGTATTTT
>TRBJ2-3|-|TRBV7-2|-|14
CASSLEGVTDTQYF
TGTGCCAGCAGCTTAGAGGGGGTCACAGATACGCAGTATTTT
>TRBJ1-1|-|TRBV4-3|-|16
CASSRELGRQNTEAFF
TGCGCCAGCAGCCGAGAACTGGGACGGCAGAACACTGAAGCTTTCTTT
>TRBJ1-4|-|TRBV7-9|-|16
CASSLASQGGNEKLFF
TGTGCCAGCAGCTTAGCGTCGCAAGGCGGTAATGAAAAACTGTTTTTT
>TRBJ1-2|-|TRBV9|-|12
CASSASGKGYTF
TGTGCCAGCAGCGCCTCAGGGAAGGGCTACACCTTC
>TRBJ1-3|-|TRBV20-1|-|14
CSARRVAGGNTIYF
TGCAGTGCTAGGCGGGTCGCAGGGGGAAACACCATATATTTT
>TRBJ1-2|-|TRBV20-1|-|14
CSARTGISIYGYTF
TGCAGTGCTAGAACCGGGATCAGTATCTATGGCTACACCTTC
>TRBJ2-2|-|TRBV7-3|-|14
CASSLTRGAGELFF
TGTGCCAGCAGCTTAACGCGGGGAGCCGGGGAGCTGTTTTTT
>TRBJ1-6|-|TRBV30|once|15
CAWRGPSSYNSPLHF
TGTGCCTGGAGGGGGCCAAGCTCCTATAATTCACCCCTCCACTTT
>TRBJ1-1|TRBD1|TRBV30|-|13
CAWKAWGQAEAFF
TGTGCCTGGAAAGCTTGGGGACAGGCTGAAGCTTTCTTT
>TRBJ2-5|TRBD2|TRBV11-2|-|15
CASSLAPSGLKTQYF
TGTGCCAGCAGCTTAGCCCCTAGCGGTTTAAAGACCCAGTACTTC
>TRBJ1-1|-|TRBV27|-|14
CASRPRQSNTEAFF
TGTGCCAGCAGACCCCGCCAGTCGAACACTGAAGCTTTCTTT
>TRBJ2-1|-|TRBV10-3|-|16
CAISDQTVFPYNEQFF
TGTGCCATCAGTGACCAGACAGTTTTCCCTTACAATGAGCAGTTCTTC
>TRBJ2-3|-|TRBV20-1|-|12
CSASRSIGTQYF
TGCAGTGCTTCGCGGTCCATTGGCACGCAGTATTTT
>TRBJ2-7|TRBD2|TRBV3-1|-|14
CASSQVSGGYEQYF
TGTGCCAGCAGCCAAGTTAGCGGGGGCTACGAGCAGTACTTC
>TRBJ2-4|TRBD1|TRBV30|-|17
CAWSPKGQATAKNIQYF
TGTGCCTGGAGTCCCAAAGGACAGGCCACAGCCAAAAACATTCAGTACTTC
>TRBJ1-1|-|TRBV29-1|-|13
CSVESGANTEAFF
TGCAGCGTTGAATCAGGCGCGAACACTGAAGCTTTCTTT
>TRBJ2-2|-|TRBV29-1|-|15
CSVSPTSISTGELFF
TGCAGCGTCTCACCGACTAGTATCTCCACCGGGGAGCTGTTTTTT
>TRBJ2-2|-|TRBV30|-|13
CAWSGGVTGELFF
TGTGCCTGGAGTGGGGGGGTCACCGGGGAGCTGTTTTTT
>TRBJ2-5|TRBD2|TRBV30|-|14
CAWSRSAGGETQYF
TGTGCCTGGAGTCGATCCGCGGGGGGAGAGACCCAGTACTTC
>TRBJ2-4|-|TRBV5-6|once|16
CASSLWGLLAKNIQYF
TGTGCCAGCAGCTTGTGGGGGCTTTTAGCCAAAAACATTCAGTACTTC